This TCR beta chain comes out of a study of glioma-infiltrating T cells after dendritic cell vaccination. Study overall: At biweekly intervals, patients got three intradermal dendritic cell vaccine injections.

The repertoire was sequenced with immunoSEQ multiplex PCR; TCRdb's copy has only in-frame clones and lacks some. The repertoire holds more than 95,000 clones, with over 80% as singletons. Trimming cost V 7 bases and J 5 bases; bases outside gene matches: 7. The CDR3 runs to 13 residues. Germline CDR1 reads SQVTM; CDR2 reads ANQGSEA. Time point specified: after dendritic cell vaccination, including at tumor progression/relapse. No glioblastoma patient carried an isocitrate dehydrogenase mutation. The rearrangement joins TRBV29-1 to TRBJ2-3, with 9 bases that match TRBD1. The sequence derives from a human donor with glioblastoma. The sequences come from blood, collected after dendritic cell vaccination. The CDR3 loop is CSAAQGAGDTQYF. The CDR3 DNA is TGCAGCGCAGCACAGGGGGCTGGAGATACGCAGTATTTT.